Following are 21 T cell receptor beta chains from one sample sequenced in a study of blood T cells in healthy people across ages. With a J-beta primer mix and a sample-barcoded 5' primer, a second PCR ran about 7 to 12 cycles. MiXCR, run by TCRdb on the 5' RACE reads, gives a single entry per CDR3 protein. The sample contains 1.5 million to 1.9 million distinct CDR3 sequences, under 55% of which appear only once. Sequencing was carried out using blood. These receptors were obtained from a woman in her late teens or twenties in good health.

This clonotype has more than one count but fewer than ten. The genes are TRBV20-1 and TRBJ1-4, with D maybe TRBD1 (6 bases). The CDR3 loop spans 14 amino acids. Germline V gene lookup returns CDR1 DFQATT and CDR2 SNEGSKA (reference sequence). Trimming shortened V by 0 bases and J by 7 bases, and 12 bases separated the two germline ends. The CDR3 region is CSARDGKGGEKLFF. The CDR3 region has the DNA TGCAGTGCTAGAGATGGGAAGGGGGGTGAAAAACTGTTTTTT.

The CDR3 bases are TGTGCCAGCAGGCCAAGACTAGCGGGATACTCCTACGAGCAGTACTTC. It encodes CASRPRLAGYSYEQYF. The V gene is TRBV6-6, the J gene TRBJ2-5; 11 bases map to TRBD2. TRBJ2-7 explains the end of the DNA better; the J call may be wrong. Germline-derived CDR1 and CDR2 are MNHNY and SVGAGI (reference sequence). The CDR3 has 16 amino acids.

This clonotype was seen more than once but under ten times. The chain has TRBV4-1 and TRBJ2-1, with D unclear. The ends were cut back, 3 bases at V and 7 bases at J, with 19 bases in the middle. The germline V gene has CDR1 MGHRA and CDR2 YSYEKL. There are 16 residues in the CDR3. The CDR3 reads CASSQAGRASANEQFF. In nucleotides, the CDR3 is TGCGCCAGCAGCCAGGCTGGAAGGGCGAGTGCGAATGAGCAGTTCTTC.

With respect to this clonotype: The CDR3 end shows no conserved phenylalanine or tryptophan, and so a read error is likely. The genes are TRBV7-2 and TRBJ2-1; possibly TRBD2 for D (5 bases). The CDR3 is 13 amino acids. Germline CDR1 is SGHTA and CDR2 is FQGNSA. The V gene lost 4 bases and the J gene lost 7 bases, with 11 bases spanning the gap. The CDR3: CASSYARENEQFV. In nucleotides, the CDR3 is TGTGCCAGCAGCTACGCGAGGGAAAATGAGCAGTTCGTC.

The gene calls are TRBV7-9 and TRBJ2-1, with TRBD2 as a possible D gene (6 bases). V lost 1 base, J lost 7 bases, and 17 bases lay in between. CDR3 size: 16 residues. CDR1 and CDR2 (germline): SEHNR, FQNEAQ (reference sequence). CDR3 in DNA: TGTGCCAGCAGCTTAGAGGGACTCCGATTCCGGAATGAGCAGTTCTTC. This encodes CASSLEGLRFRNEQFF.

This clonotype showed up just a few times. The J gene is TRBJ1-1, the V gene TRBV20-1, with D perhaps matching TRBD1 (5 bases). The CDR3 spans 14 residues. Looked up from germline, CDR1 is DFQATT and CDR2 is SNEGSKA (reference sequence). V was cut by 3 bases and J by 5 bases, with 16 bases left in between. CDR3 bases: TGCAGTGCTAGCGCCGTCCAGGGAGGGACTGAAGCTTTCTTT. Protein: CSASAVQGGTEAFF.

The CDR3 DNA is TGTGCCAGCAGCCGCAAACCGGGACTAGCGGGACCTTCCCAGGACATTCAGTACTTC. This translates into CASSRKPGLAGPSQDIQYF. The V call is TRBV12-3 or TRBV12-4, the J call TRBJ2-4, with 13 bases matching TRBD2. The CDR3 runs 19 residues. The J segment lost 8 bases and the V segment lost 6 bases, leaving 19 bases of the junction unmatched.

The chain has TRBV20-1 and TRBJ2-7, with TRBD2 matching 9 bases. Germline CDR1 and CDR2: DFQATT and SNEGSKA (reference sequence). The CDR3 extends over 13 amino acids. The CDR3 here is CRPAGLADYEQYF. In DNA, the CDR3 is TGCAGACCCGCGGGACTAGCCGACTACGAGCAGTACTTC.

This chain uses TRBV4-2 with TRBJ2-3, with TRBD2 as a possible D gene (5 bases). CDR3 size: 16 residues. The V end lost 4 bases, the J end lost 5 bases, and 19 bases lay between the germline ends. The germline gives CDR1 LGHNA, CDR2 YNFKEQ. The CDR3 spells CASSRDNGIGGDTQYF. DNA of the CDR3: TGTGCCAGCAGCCGAGATAACGGGATCGGAGGAGATACGCAGTATTTT.

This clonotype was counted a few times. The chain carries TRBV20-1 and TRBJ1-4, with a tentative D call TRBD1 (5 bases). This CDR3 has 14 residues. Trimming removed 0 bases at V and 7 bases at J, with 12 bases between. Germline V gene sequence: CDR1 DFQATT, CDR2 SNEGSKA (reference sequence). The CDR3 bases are TGCAGTGCTAGAGATAGGCGGGGGGGTGAAAAACTGTTTTTT. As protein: CSARDRRGGEKLFF.

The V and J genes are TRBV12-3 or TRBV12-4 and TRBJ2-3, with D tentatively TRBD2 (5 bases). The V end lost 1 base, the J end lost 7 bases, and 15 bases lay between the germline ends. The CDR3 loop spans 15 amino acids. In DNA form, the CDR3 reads TGTGCCAGCAGTTTAGAGACTACCCTCGCAAATACGCAGTATTTT. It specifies CASSLETTLANTQYF.

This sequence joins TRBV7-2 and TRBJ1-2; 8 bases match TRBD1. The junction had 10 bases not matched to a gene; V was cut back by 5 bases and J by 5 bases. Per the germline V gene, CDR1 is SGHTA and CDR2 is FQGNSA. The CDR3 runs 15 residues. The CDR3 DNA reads TGTGCCAGCAGCCCCATGGGGGGGACAGGATATGGCTACACCTTC. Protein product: CASSPMGGTGYGYTF.

As DNA, the CDR3 is TGCGCCAGCAGCTTGGTTGGGGACACCTTGGCCGAGCAGTACTTC. As protein: CASSLVGDTLAEQYF. The chain links TRBV5-1 to TRBJ2-7; D is possibly TRBD1 (6 bases). The CDR3 spans 15 residues. Trimming took 0 bases from V and 6 from J, leaving 16 bases between them. The germline gives CDR1 SGHRS, CDR2 YFSETQ. Using reference TRBV5-1 and TRBJ2-7 for the parts outside the CDR3, the full variable domain is KAGVTQTPRYLIKTRGQQVTLSCSPISGHRSVSWYQQTPGQGLQFLFEYFSETQRNKGNFPGRFSGRQFSNSRSEMNVSTLELGDSALYLCASSLVGDTLAEQYFGPGTRLTVT.

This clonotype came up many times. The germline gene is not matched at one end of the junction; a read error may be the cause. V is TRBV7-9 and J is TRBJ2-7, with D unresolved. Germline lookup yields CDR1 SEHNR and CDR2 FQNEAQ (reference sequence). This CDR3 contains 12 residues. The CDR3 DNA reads TGTGCCAGCAGTTTAGCCATCTACGAGCAGTACTTC. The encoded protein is CASSLAIYEQYF.

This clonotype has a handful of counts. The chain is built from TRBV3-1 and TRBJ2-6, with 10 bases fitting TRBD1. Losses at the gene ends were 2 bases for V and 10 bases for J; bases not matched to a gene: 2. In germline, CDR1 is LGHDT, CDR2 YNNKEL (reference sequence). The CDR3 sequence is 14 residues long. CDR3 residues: CASSQWDRGNVLTF. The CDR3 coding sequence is TGTGCCAGCAGCCAATGGGACAGGGGAAACGTCCTGACTTTC.

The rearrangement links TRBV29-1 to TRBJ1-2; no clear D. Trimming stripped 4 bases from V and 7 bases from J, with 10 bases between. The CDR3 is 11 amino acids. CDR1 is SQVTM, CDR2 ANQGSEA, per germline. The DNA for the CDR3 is TGCAGCGTTGTGACTAGTGGTGGCTACACCTTC. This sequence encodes CSVVTSGGYTF.

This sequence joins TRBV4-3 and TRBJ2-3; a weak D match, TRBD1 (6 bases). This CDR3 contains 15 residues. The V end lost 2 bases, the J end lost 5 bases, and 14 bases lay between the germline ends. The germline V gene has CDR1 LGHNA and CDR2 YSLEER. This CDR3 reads CASSQLTGAQDTQYF. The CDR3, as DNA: TGCGCCAGCAGCCAACTGACAGGCGCGCAAGATACGCAGTATTTT.

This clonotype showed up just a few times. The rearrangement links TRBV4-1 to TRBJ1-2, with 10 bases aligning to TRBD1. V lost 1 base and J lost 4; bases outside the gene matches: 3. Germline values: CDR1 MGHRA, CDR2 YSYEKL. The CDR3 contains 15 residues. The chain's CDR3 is CASSQVGQGVYGYTF. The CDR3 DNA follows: TGCGCCAGCAGCCAAGTAGGACAGGGGGTCTATGGCTACACCTTC.

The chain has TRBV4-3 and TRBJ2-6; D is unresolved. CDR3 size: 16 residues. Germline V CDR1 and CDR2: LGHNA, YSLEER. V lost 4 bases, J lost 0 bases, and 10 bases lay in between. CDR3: CASSPDRISGANVLTF. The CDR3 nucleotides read TGCGCCAGCAGCCCAGATCGTATCTCTGGGGCCAACGTCCTGACTTTC.

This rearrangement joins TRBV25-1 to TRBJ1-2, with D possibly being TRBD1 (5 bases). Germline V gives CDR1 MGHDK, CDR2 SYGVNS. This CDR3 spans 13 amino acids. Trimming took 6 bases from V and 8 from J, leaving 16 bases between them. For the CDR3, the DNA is TGTGCCAGCAGGCAAGGGGTCGGAGACGGCTACACCTTC. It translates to CASRQGVGDGYTF.

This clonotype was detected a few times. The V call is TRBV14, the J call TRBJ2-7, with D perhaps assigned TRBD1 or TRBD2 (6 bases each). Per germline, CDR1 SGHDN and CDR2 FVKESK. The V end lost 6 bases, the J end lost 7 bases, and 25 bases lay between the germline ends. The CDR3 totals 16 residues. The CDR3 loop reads CASSATGKLAPWEQYF. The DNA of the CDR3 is TGTGCCAGCAGTGCTACAGGGAAACTAGCCCCCTGGGAGCAGTACTTC.